This TCR beta chain derives from a study of cytomegalovirus exposure and HLA in healthy donors listed by TCRdb under 2017. Some background on the complete study: An earlier analysis of approximately 640 of the donors reported more than 250 Gb of sequence data and more than 90 million unique TCR beta sequences from some 180 million T cells. An early release that covered some 640 HLA-typed donors contained approximately 300 gigabases of sequencing data and 75 million to 100 million unique TCR sequences. Of the 300 to 500 genotyped donors, 75% to 85% were placed in the genetic ancestry cluster associated with self-reported Caucasian donors. The aim of the study was to test whether cataloging public T cell receptors could identify signatures of past pathogen exposure. The study used immunosequencing to profile the T cell repertoires of approximately 650 subjects and linked those repertoires to cytomegalovirus serostatus. A separate validation cohort of roughly 110 different subjects was used in addition to the approximately 700-subject first cohort. High-throughput TCR immunosequencing, statistical association of individual TCRs with disease status, and machine learning were combined to predict cytomegalovirus infection status. A later analysis re-examined previously published TCR beta repertoires from hundreds of donors and added high-resolution HLA genotyping to investigate patterns of TCR occurrence. Rather than drawing on any new phenotypic data, the later analysis identified candidate immune exposures from TCR beta sequences and the way those sequences occurred across donors. To decide whether each TCR beta V gene segment behaved as functional or pseudogenic, an earlier analysis of some 600 of the donors relied on high-throughput TCR beta sequencing. Donor age, sex, ethnicity and CMV serostatus were compiled together with the repertoire data. A later genetic analysis took genome-wide SNP genotypes for about 55% of the roughly 700 donors and used that subset as a discovery cohort. All discovery cohort repertoires had been generated using a single sequencing platform. Both class I and class II loci were covered by HLA typing, at four-digit resolution. Typing coverage varied by locus: roughly 629-640 donors for A, B, C, DRB1 and DQB1; more than 500 for DQA1; about 600 for DPA1; approximately 470 for DPB1. A handful of DR-DQ haplotypes were handled as single units for association and clustering because linkage in the cohort was strong. On average, approximately 250,000 unique TCR beta nucleotide sequences were sequenced per donor among some 430 genotyped donors of the cohort, with 15% to 20% of those sequences being non-productive.

The method behind the library was the immunoSEQ multiplex PCR assay. For the multiplex PCR, a mixture combining 60 forward primers for TCR Vbeta segments and 13 reverse primers for TCR Jbeta segments was used. The CDR3 region of rearranged TCR beta genes was amplified from genomic DNA with a multiplex PCR assay. On the Illumina HiSeq System, the amplified TCR beta libraries were sequenced as 87-base-pair reads. Per the authors' processing: A later analysis counted 65 million to 90 million unique TCR beta chains across the 640 or so repertoires, and approximately 11 million of these chains were shared by at least two donors. Raw reads were error-corrected and collapsed into unique sequences with a nearest-neighbor algorithm that merged closely related sequences to remove PCR and sequencing errors. Alignment of CDR3 sequences to IMGT reference sequences was used to assign V, D and J gene segments. Each retained sequence needed at least a six-nucleotide match to both a V gene segment and a J gene segment. Rearrangements were called productive when the CDR3 lacked stop codons and stayed in frame with V and J; all others were non-productive. CDR3 was defined according to IMGT convention as the region running from the second conserved V-encoded cysteine to the conserved J-encoded phenylalanine. The earlier analysis of about 610 of the donors excluded sequences that lacked an unambiguous match to a single V gene segment. In an earlier analysis of 587 of the donors, V segments were called functional above 56.7% productive rearrangements and were called segregating when the between-donor standard deviation exceeded 5%. To diagnose cytomegalovirus status from the catalog of TCR beta chain sequences, a statistical classification framework was built. V and J gene assignment, in a later analysis, came from comparing TCR nucleotide sequences with IMGT/GENE-DB human TR gene sequences. A later analysis assigned CDR3 sequences and most-parsimonious VDJ recombination scenarios with the TCRdist pipeline. A later analysis defined each TCR beta chain by its CDR3 amino acid sequence plus V-gene family, and excluded reads lacking a unique V-gene family. In a later analysis, 450 to 600 highly shared, low-generation-probability nucleotide sequences were removed to address suspected cross-contamination and a sequencing artifact. In a later analysis, a clonal expansion index for each public chain was calculated from normalized within-repertoire ranks of inferred template counts. In a later analysis, generation probabilities were computed with a VDJ recombination model fitted to out-of-frame rearrangements, and the resulting probabilities were checked against IGoR. Hypergeometric tests were used in a later analysis to score TCR-TCR, TCR-HLA and TCR-CMV co-occurrence, with a repertoire-size bias correction applied to the TCR pairs. False discovery rates were estimated in a later analysis by permuting HLA or CMV assignments 20 times. In a later analysis, co-occurring TCRs were grouped with DBSCAN, and TCRdist sequence similarity was added when clustering was performed within HLA-allele-positive subsets. For co-occurrence clustering, repertoires with fewer than 30,000 or more than 120,000 public chains were excluded, along with four to six repertoires with anomalous nucleotide sharing. TCRdb took this table from immuneACCESS and kept in-frame rearrangements with V and J called. Such tables lack part of the clones; where checked against another copy, unresolved V genes explain under half of the gap, and the rest is unexplained. The DNA was the basis for D and trimming; V, J and clone size are from that table. Recorded for this sample are 60,000 to 90,000 clones; more than 65% of them occurred a single time. About 19% of the sample lies in the top ten.

As for this clone: The specificity of this receptor is unknown. Base qualities are not at hand, and no much larger clone is one base apart.

The cohort comprised around 690 healthy bone marrow donors. At the time of sampling, all cohort members were nominally healthy, though unrecorded immune exposures were likely present. The donor tested CMV seropositive and was one of the 289 seropositive cohort members. A peripheral blood sample was provided by each donor, and peripheral blood mononuclear cells were used for TCR beta sequencing. The Qiagen DNeasy Blood Extraction Kit was used to extract genomic DNA from the blood cell samples. Broader findings and caveats from the paper: In a later genetic analysis, a missense DCLRE1C variant was associated with V-gene and J-gene trimming of TCR beta chains, and the association was replicated in an independent cohort. A further reported finding was that TCR beta sequences accurately predicted the HLA-A and HLA-B alleles for most subjects in the first cohort. In a later analysis, the rate of TCR association differed among HLA loci, with DRB1 alleles having the most associated TCRs and HLA-C alleles having the fewest. A total of around 150 TCR beta chains were listed by the study as associated with cytomegalovirus. The earlier analysis of approximately 560 of the donors excluded some 15 rarely observed V segments, including chromosome 9 orphons, because counts were too low. According to the authors, the approach could potentially be generalized to other disease states and immunological phenotypes. In a later analysis, several top co-occurrence clusters were reported to appear linked to parvovirus B19, influenza, CMV and Epstein-Barr virus. Because the 87-base-pair reads could not distinguish some IMGT-functional V segments, including TRBV6-2 and TRBV6-3, those segments were excluded. A later analysis associated about 18,000 TCR beta sequences with specific HLA alleles at a false discovery rate of 0.05. In vitro tests confirmed that a few of the cytomegalovirus-associated TCR beta chains recognize cytomegalovirus antigens. A later analysis found that most CMV-associated TCR beta chains appeared HLA-restricted, with HLA associations seemingly driven largely by CMV exposure. When HLA alleles, especially DR and DQ, strongly co-occurred, TCR associations were difficult to assign to individual alleles. An earlier analysis of several hundred of the donors showed that most TCR beta V segments appeared in productive rearrangements either about 87% or about 30% of the time, which broadly matched IMGT annotations. The sequencing pipeline was judged likely to have produced a cluster of highly shared sequence variants as a technical artifact. Linkage disequilibrium might explain the correlated functional status among segregating V segments, but an unknown experimental factor could not be ruled out. In a later analysis, HLA-associated TCR beta chains were found to be more clonally expanded and to have lower generation probabilities than equally common non-associated chains. Most TCR sequences were seen in very few donors, while some public TCRs were found in many individuals. In a later genetic analysis, fewer N-insertions in productive TCRs were reported among donors in an Asian-associated ancestry cluster than the approximately 630-donor mean. In this cohort, only TCR beta chains were sequenced, and detectable features were limited by the absence of alpha or paired-chain data. Roughly uniform sequencing depth across donors was assumed in presence/absence analyses, although this assumption may not hold. The only immune exposure information available for the cohort was CMV serostatus. Cytomegalovirus status was reported to be diagnosed by the classifier with high specificity and sensitivity in both the original and validation cohorts. Because some donors lacked HLA typing at each locus, the association tests relied only on the typed subset.

V is pruned by 6 bases and J by 4 bases, leaving 7 bases of the junction without a gene match. Taken from cysteine to phenylalanine, the CDR3 has 14 residues. Just the 42-base CDR3 DNA is kept, in frame starting at base 1. As encoded in the germline V gene, CDR1 is MNHNS while CDR2 is SASEGT. The rearrangement joined TRBV6-1 to TRBJ2-3, and 7 junction bases match TRBD1. This clonotype originated in a man aged 65 to 85 in good health and CMV-seropositive. Sequenced sample: PBMCs. The bases are TGTGCCAGCAGGCCTACAGGGGCGGCAGATACGCAGTATTTT. It specifies CASRPTGAADTQYF.